These 30 T cell receptor beta chains were sequenced from one sample in a study of PD-L1 blockade in urothelial cancer. The data were produced by immunoSEQ multiplex PCR, yet TCRdb's version contains in-frame clones alone and is incomplete. The data hold tens of thousands of clones, with 80% to 90% observed a single time. The specimen was PBMCs, collected around atezolizumab (anti-PD-L1) treatment. The receptors originated from a man between 65 and 85 years old with urothelial cancer.

The chain joins TRBV7-9 to TRBJ2-3, with D possibly being TRBD1 (6 bases). CDR1 is SEHNR, CDR2 FQNEAQ, per germline (reference sequence). Trimming took off 3 bases at V and 4 bases at J, with 14 bases between the two ends. The CDR3 is made up of 15 amino acids. The CDR3 bases are TGTGCCAGCAGCTTGGTACAGGGTCCGGCAGATACGCAGTATTTT. Its translation: CASSLVQGPADTQYF.

V and J are TRBV5-1 and TRBJ2-1; 8 positions match TRBD2. Germline values: CDR1 SGHRS, CDR2 YFSETQ. J gave up 4 bases and V 5 bases, and 11 bases lay outside the gene matches. This CDR3 is built from 16 residues. Here the CDR3 DNA reads TGCGCCAGCAGTTCGTGGAGCGGGAGACAGTACAATGAGCAGTTCTTC. It encodes CASSSWSGRQYNEQFF.

The J gene is TRBJ2-3, the V gene TRBV6-4, with 13 bases fitting TRBD2. V dropped 2 bases and J dropped 11; count of bases not matched to a gene: 7. The length of the CDR3 is 15 residues. Germline V gene data show CDR1 as MRHNA and CDR2 as SNTAGT. The CDR3 spells CASSDQPGLAGRQYF. The CDR3 nucleotides are TGTGCCAGCAGTGACCAGCCGGGACTAGCGGGAAGGCAGTATTTT.

This clone was recorded a few times. V gene TRBV7-9 combines with J gene TRBJ1-4; D not resolved. This CDR3 is built from 16 residues. CDR1 is SEHNR, CDR2 FQNEAQ, per germline (reference sequence). V was shortened by 3 bases and J by 7 bases, with 18 bases between the two germline ends. The CDR3 sequence is CASSFLSGVGGEKLFF. CDR3 sequence (DNA): TGTGCCAGCAGCTTTCTGTCTGGCGTAGGCGGTGAAAAACTGTTTTTT.

The chain combines TRBV14 with TRBJ1-5; D unclear. This CDR3 has 13 residues. Germline V CDR1 and CDR2: SGHDN, FVKESK. The V end lost 1 base, the J end lost 5 bases, and 6 bases lay between the germline ends. The CDR3 coding sequence is TGTGCCAGCAGCCAAGGTGGCTATCAGCCCCAGCATTTT. Protein sequence: CASSQGGYQPQHF.

This clone was found once. J is TRBJ2-2 and V is TRBV5-1; tentatively, D is TRBD2 (6 bases). Germline CDR1 SGHRS, CDR2 YFSETQ. The CDR3 is 14 amino acids. Trimming pared 4 bases from V and 3 bases from J, leaving 10 bases between. The CDR3 bases are TGCGCCAGCAGCCGGGACTGGGACACCGGGGAGCTGTTTTTT. Its protein is CASSRDWDTGELFF.

The genes are TRBV4-1 and TRBJ2-7; TRBD2 agrees at 12 bases. Germline values: CDR1 MGHRA, CDR2 YSYEKL. The CDR3 loop spans 19 amino acids. Unmatched junction bases numbered 10, after V lost 0 bases and J lost 1 base. As DNA, the CDR3 is TGCGCCAGCAGCCAAGATGGAGGACTAGCGGGAAGGAGTTCCTACGAGCAGTACTTC. Translated: CASSQDGGLAGRSSYEQYF.

The J gene is TRBJ2-2, the V gene TRBV7-3, with 9 positions matching TRBD2. V trimming: 0 bases; J trimming: 3 bases; junction bases outside the gene matches: 2. This CDR3 has 16 residues. Germline CDR1 SGHTA, CDR2 FQGTGA. CDR3 amino acids: CASSLTGGRDTGELFF. The CDR3 DNA is TGTGCCAGCAGCTTAACAGGCGGGAGGGACACCGGGGAGCTGTTTTTT. Filled out from reference TRBV7-3 and TRBJ2-2, the complete variable domain reads GAGVSQTPSNKVTEKGKYVELRCDPISGHTALYWYRQSLGQGPEFLIYFQGTGAADDSGLPNDRFFAVRPEGSVSTLKIQRTERGDSAVYLCASSLTGGRDTGELFFGEGSRLTVL.

The chain employs TRBV25-1 and TRBJ1-1; 7 bases map to TRBD1. CDR1 is MGHDK, CDR2 SYGVNS, per germline. The CDR3 runs 18 residues. The V gene end was trimmed by 0 bases and the J gene end by 0 bases; junction bases not matched to a gene: 10. The CDR3 nucleotides read TGTGCCAGCAGTGAATATAAAGGGGGCAGGGGGATGAACACTGAAGCTTTCTTT. Residues: CASSEYKGGRGMNTEAFF.

The V gene is TRBV2, the J gene TRBJ2-1; the D gene is possibly TRBD1 (5 bases). The CDR3 totals 12 residues. Germline loops: CDR1 SNHLY, CDR2 FYNNEI. The V end was cut by 6 bases, the J end by 5 bases, with 8 bases between. The CDR3 DNA reads as TGTGCCAGCAGACAACAGGACAATGAGCAGTTCTTC. It translates to CASRQQDNEQFF.

This clone was counted once. The chain joins TRBV7-3 to TRBJ2-1; D might be TRBD2 (5 bases). This CDR3 is built from 15 residues. The ends were cut back, 5 bases at V and 2 bases at J, with 13 bases in the middle. Germline CDR1 is SGHTA and CDR2 is FQGTGA. The CDR3 DNA follows: TGTGCCAGCAGCCCCACGAGGGCCGCCTACAATGAGCAGTTCTTC. Encoded protein: CASSPTRAAYNEQFF.

The chain uses TRBV6-5 and TRBJ2-1, with 9 bases aligning to TRBD2. Looked up from germline, CDR1 is MNHEY and CDR2 is SVGAGI. V was pared by 5 bases and J by 8 bases, with 10 bases of the junction left unmatched. The CDR3 extends over 15 amino acids. CDR3 nucleotides: TGTGCCAGCAGTCCCCCCCTGTTAGCGGGAGATGAGCAGTTCTTC. Translation gives CASSPPLLAGDEQFF.

This clone was counted a single time. This chain uses TRBV19 with TRBJ2-6; D is ambiguous. The V and J ends lost 3 bases and 0 bases respectively, with 6 bases between them. CDR3 length equals 15 residues. From germline, CDR1 is LNHDA and CDR2 SQIVND (reference sequence). CDR3 in DNA: TGTGCCAGTAGTATTGCGATCTCTGGGGCCAACGTCCTGACTTTC. It specifies CASSIAISGANVLTF.

The rearrangement uses TRBV19 and TRBJ1-3; D may be TRBD1 (5 bases). Trimming removed 9 bases from V and 0 bases from J, with 12 bases in between. Germline values: CDR1 LNHDA, CDR2 SQIVND (reference sequence). This CDR3 has 14 residues. The CDR3 protein is CASRGDYSGNTIYF. For the CDR3, the DNA is TGTGCCAGCCGGGGGGATTACTCTGGAAACACCATATATTTT.

The genes are TRBV7-8 and TRBJ2-7; D remains ambiguous. This CDR3 is 13 amino acids long. CDR1 is SGHVS, CDR2 FQNEAQ, per germline. V lost 4 bases and J 3 bases, leaving 10 bases between the germline ends. CDR3 coding DNA: TGTGCCAGCAGCTCCGATTCGGGCTACGAGCAGTACTTC. Encoded protein: CASSSDSGYEQYF. Full variable domain (outside the CDR3, taken from reference TRBV7-8 and TRBJ2-7): GAGVSQSPRYKVAKRGQDVALRCDPISGHVSLFWYQQALGQGPEFLTYFQNEAQLDKSGLPSDRFFAERPEGSVSTLKIQRTQQEDSAVYLCASSSDSGYEQYFGPGTRLTVT.

This clone was seen just once. V gene TRBV4-1 combines with J gene TRBJ2-7, with 8 bases aligning to TRBD2. The trim removed 0 bases at V and 3 bases at J, leaving 7 bases unmatched. From germline, CDR1 is MGHRA and CDR2 YSYEKL. This CDR3 comprises 16 residues. The CDR3 region is CASSQDATGGGYEQYF. In DNA, the CDR3 is TGCGCCAGCAGCCAAGATGCAACGGGAGGGGGCTACGAGCAGTACTTC.

The chain has TRBV7-3 and TRBJ1-1; D is unclear. Germline CDR1 is SGHTA and CDR2 is FQGTGA. V dropped 5 bases and J dropped 6 bases, with 16 bases sitting between them. The CDR3 runs 14 residues. The CDR3 protein is CASSTTPPCSEAFF. CDR3 in DNA: TGTGCCAGCAGCACTACCCCGCCGTGCTCTGAAGCTTTCTTT.

J is TRBJ2-3 and V is TRBV5-1, with 10 bases fitting TRBD2. CDR1 is SGHRS and CDR2 is YFSETQ in the germline V gene. The ends lost 2 bases at V and 2 bases at J; junction bases unmatched: 2. The length of the CDR3 is 15 residues. The CDR3 DNA sequence: TGCGCCAGCAGCTTAGCGGGAGGGGACACAGATACGCAGTATTTT. Protein sequence: CASSLAGGDTDTQYF.

The rearrangement uses TRBV27 and TRBJ2-3; the match to TRBD2 covers 8 bases. Germline V gene data show CDR1 as MNHEY and CDR2 as SMNVEV (reference sequence). Trimming took 6 bases from V and 1 from J; bases not matched to a gene: 6. The CDR3 spans 15 residues. The CDR3 DNA reads TGTGCCAGCAGCCGCACTAGCGGCCGCACAGATACGCAGTATTTT. Its protein is CASSRTSGRTDTQYF.

The DNA for the CDR3 is TGCGCCAGCAGCTTGCTCTCCGGGGAATGCTACTTC. It is translated as CASSLLSGECYF. The chain carries TRBV5-1 and TRBJ2-5; D is possibly TRBD2 (5 bases). V lost 1 base to trimming and J lost 14 bases, with 15 bases between them. Germline V gives CDR1 SGHRS, CDR2 YFSETQ. The CDR3 length is 12 residues.

This clone was counted a single time. The chain recombines TRBV9 with TRBJ2-7, with 7 bases identical to TRBD2. Per germline, CDR1 SGDLS and CDR2 YYNGEE. The CDR3 is 15 residues long. J was trimmed by 4 bases and V by 4 bases; bases with no gene match: 11. CDR3: CASSYADTGGYEQYF. The CDR3 coding sequence is TGTGCCAGCAGCTACGCCGACACGGGAGGTTACGAGCAGTACTTC. Filled out from reference TRBV9 and TRBJ2-7, the complete variable domain reads DSGVTQTPKHLITATGQRVTLRCSPRSGDLSVYWYQQSLDQGLQFLIQYYNGEERAKGNILERFSAQQFPDLHSELNLSSLELGDSALYFCASSYADTGGYEQYFGPGTRLTVT.

The chain links TRBV9 to TRBJ2-7; D is uncertain. CDR3 length: 13 amino acids. The germline V gene encodes CDR1 SGDLS and CDR2 YYNGEE. V shed 2 bases and J shed 6 bases, with 12 bases lying between them. The CDR3 reads CASSVAASGEQYF. CDR3 in DNA: TGTGCCAGCAGCGTGGCAGCTTCGGGCGAGCAGTACTTC.

The J gene is TRBJ2-5, the V gene TRBV19; 9 bases fit TRBD2. Germline CDR1 LNHDA, CDR2 SQIVND (reference sequence). The CDR3 is 15 amino acids. J was trimmed by 0 bases and V by 5 bases; bases with no gene match: 4. The CDR3 reads CASSSTSGHQETQYF. CDR3 DNA sequence: TGTGCCAGTAGTTCGACTAGCGGACACCAAGAGACCCAGTACTTC.

The V and J genes are TRBV5-1 and TRBJ2-7; possibly TRBD1 for D (6 bases). The CDR3 length is 14 residues. V dropped 2 bases and J dropped 6 bases, with 15 bases sitting between them. From germline, CDR1 is SGHRS and CDR2 YFSETQ. This CDR3 reads CASSLYSTGGEQYF. CDR3 DNA: TGCGCCAGCAGCTTATACTCGACAGGAGGCGAGCAGTACTTC.

In its sample, this clone was seen a few times. The rearrangement uses TRBV2 and TRBJ2-7; possibly TRBD2 for D (6 bases). Germline values: CDR1 SNHLY, CDR2 FYNNEI. Trimming took 7 bases from V and 3 from J, leaving 13 bases between them. The CDR3 contains 13 residues. The CDR3 region is CASMRDNLYEQYF. The DNA for the CDR3 is TGTGCCAGCATGCGGGATAACCTCTACGAGCAGTACTTC.

V and J are TRBV28 and TRBJ2-7, with 7 bases identical to TRBD1. In germline, CDR1 is MDHEN, CDR2 SYDVKM. The CDR3 is 15 amino acids. Trimming cost V 6 bases and J 2 bases; bases outside gene matches: 10. In DNA form, the CDR3 reads TGTGCCAGCAGCCCTCACACAGGGGTTCCCTACGAGCAGTACTTC. Translating it yields CASSPHTGVPYEQYF.

The V and J genes are TRBV6-6 and TRBJ2-7; tentatively, D is TRBD2 (6 bases). Germline V gives CDR1 MNHNY, CDR2 SVGAGI (reference sequence). V shed 0 bases and J shed 6 bases, with 15 bases lying between them. The CDR3 is 15 residues long. The CDR3 DNA follows: TGTGCCAGCAGTTACTCGCGCGGGACCGGGGGCGAGCAGTACTTC. Translation gives CASSYSRGTGGEQYF.

The CDR3 sequence: CASSSNPGTDSGNTIYF. CDR3 nucleotides: TGTGCCAGCAGTTCTAATCCCGGGACAGACTCTGGAAACACCATATATTTT. The chain uses TRBV28 and TRBJ1-3; 7 bases line up with TRBD1. Germline CDR1 reads MDHEN; CDR2 reads SYDVKM. The CDR3 sequence is 17 residues long. The junction had 9 bases not matched to a gene; V was cut back by 4 bases and J by 0 bases. The variable domain in full, with the rest retrieved from reference TRBV28 and TRBJ1-3, is DVKVTQSSRYLVKRTGEKVFLECVQDMDHENMFWYRQDPGLGLRLIYFSYDVKMKEKGDIPEGYSVSREKKERFSLILESASTNQTSMYLCASSSNPGTDSGNTIYFGEGSWLTVV.

The rearrangement uses TRBV6-1 and TRBJ2-1, with D unclear. In germline, CDR1 is MNHNS, CDR2 SASEGT. The CDR3 contains 13 residues. The germline V and J ends were trimmed by 4 bases and 2 bases, with 6 bases remaining between them. CDR3 DNA: TGTGCCAGCAGTGCCTGGCCCTACAATGAGCAGTTCTTC. Translation gives CASSAWPYNEQFF.

The chain carries TRBV27 and TRBJ2-7; TRBD1 aligns across 9 bases. The CDR3 sequence is 14 residues long. Germline CDR1 reads MNHEY; CDR2 reads SMNVEV (reference sequence). Unmatched junction bases numbered 5, after V lost 6 bases and J lost 2 bases. The CDR3 DNA is TGTGCCAGCAGGCGGGGACAGGGAACCTACGAGCAGTACTTC. Amino acid sequence: CASRRGQGTYEQYF.